The rows below give T cell receptor beta chains drawn from one sample of a study of CD8 T cells in ankylosing spondylitis. Each CDR3 protein gets one entry after TCRdb re-called the 5' RACE reads with MiXCR. The table lists 400,000 to 450,000 distinct CDR3 sequences, 15% to 20% of them singletons, with 1% in the top ten. Material: blood, either unsorted or a sorted T cell fraction (not recorded which). All receptors derive from a male donor with ankylosing spondylitis. The CDR3 runs from the conserved cysteine through the conserved F or W.

TRBV5-1	TRBJ1-4	CASSFPGANEKLFF
TRBV5-1	TRBJ1-5	CAISYRDSRAQPQHF
TRBV7-2	TRBJ2-3	CASSLVHTDTQYF
TRBV12-3/TRBV12-4	TRBJ2-3	CASSFGTGGRDTQYF
TRBV6-5	TRBJ1-6	CASSYGAYNSPLHF
TRBV20-1	TRBJ2-1	CSAKAGGSNEQFF
TRBV4-3	TRBJ2-3	CASSQETAGLSTDTQYF
TRBV12-3/TRBV12-4	TRBJ1-4	CASRPQLREKLFF
TRBV12-3/TRBV12-4	TRBJ1-1	CASRTGANTEAFF
TRBV20-1	TRBJ1-1	CSARAWTTNTEAFF
TRBV20-1	TRBJ1-1	CSARAPQTGRDAFF
TRBV3-1	TRBJ1-2	CASSQEANNYGYTF
TRBV7-2	TRBJ1-4	CASSIQGSHRGEKLFF
TRBV7-2	TRBJ2-3	CASSKGLGTNTQYF
TRBV12-3/TRBV12-4	TRBJ2-4	CASSLTPMLAKNIQYF
TRBV2	TRBJ2-7	CASSPRLAAYEQYF
TRBV7-9	TRBJ1-4	CASSLGGGGGEKLFF
TRBV2	TRBJ2-6	CASTPRSGANVLTF
TRBV6-1	TRBJ1-5	CASNPTGGYQPQHF
TRBV20-1	TRBJ2-1	CSARDRDFPSWEFF
TRBV3-1	TRBJ2-5	CASSKLARAETQYF
TRBV20-1	TRBJ2-7	CSASGQGLGSYEQYF
TRBV24-1	TRBJ2-1	CATSDAGTSSLNEQFF
TRBV18	TRBJ2-7	CASSPTRGGAAGEQYF
TRBV24-1	TRBJ2-2	CATSGDRDKNTGELFF
TRBV20-1	TRBJ2-7	CSARGSGLAGSRMGEQYF
TRBV11-2	TRBJ2-7	CASSNRRFSSYEQYF
TRBV5-1	TRBJ2-7	CASSSSTGSYEQYF
TRBV2	TRBJ1-5	CASQGASGQPQHF